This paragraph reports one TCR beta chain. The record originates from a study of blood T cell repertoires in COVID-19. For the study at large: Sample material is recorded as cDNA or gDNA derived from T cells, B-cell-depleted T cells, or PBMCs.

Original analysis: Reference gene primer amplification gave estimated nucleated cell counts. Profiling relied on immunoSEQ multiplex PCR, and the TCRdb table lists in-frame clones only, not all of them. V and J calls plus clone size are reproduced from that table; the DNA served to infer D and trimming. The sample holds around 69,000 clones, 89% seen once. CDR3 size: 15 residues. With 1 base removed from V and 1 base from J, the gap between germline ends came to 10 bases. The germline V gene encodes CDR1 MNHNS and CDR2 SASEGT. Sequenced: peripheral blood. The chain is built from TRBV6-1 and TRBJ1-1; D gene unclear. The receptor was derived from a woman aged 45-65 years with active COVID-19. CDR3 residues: CASSEGFYSNTEAFF. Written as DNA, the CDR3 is TGTGCCAGCAGTGAAGGGTTCTACTCGAACACTGAAGCTTTCTTT.